This TCR beta chain originates from a study of identical twins. Study-level findings and limits: Zero-insertion results could be subject to partial confounding by invariant MAIT and iNKT cells.

Germline-derived CDR1 and CDR2 are LGHNA and YSLEER. This CDR3 has 17 residues. J gave up 3 bases and V 5 bases, and 9 bases lay outside the gene matches. Only a few counts were recorded for this clonotype. The antigen is undetermined. From the 5' RACE reads, TCRdb called clonotypes with MiXCR, one entry per CDR3 protein. Here the sample spans approximately 300,000 distinct CDR3 sequences, roughly 10% being singletons. These same records also appear under a second study, on yellow fever vaccine responses in identical twins.

The clonotype comes from a woman younger than 35 in good health. Material for sequencing was CD8+ T cells sorted from blood. The chain recombines TRBV4-3 with TRBJ2-7; 14 nucleotides align to TRBD2. CDR3 nucleotides: TGCGCCAGCAGCTGGGGGACTAGCGGGAGTTGGGGCTACGAGCAGTACTTC. Protein sequence: CASSWGTSGSWGYEQYF.